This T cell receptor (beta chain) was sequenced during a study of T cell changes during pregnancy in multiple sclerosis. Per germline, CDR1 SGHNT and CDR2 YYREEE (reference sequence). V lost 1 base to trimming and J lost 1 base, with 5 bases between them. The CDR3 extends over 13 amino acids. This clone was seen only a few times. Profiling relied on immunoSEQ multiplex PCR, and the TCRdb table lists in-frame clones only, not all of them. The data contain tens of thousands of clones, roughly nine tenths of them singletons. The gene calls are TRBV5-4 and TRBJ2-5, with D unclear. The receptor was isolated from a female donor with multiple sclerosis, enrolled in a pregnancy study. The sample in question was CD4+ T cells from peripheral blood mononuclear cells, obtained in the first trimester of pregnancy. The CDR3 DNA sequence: TGTGCCAGCAGCTTGCCTAGCCAAGAGACCCAGTACTTC. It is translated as CASSLPSQETQYF.